These 14 T cell receptor beta chains were sequenced from one sample in a study of blood T cell repertoires in COVID-19. Some clones are missing from TCRdb's copy, which holds only in-frame ones; the method was immunoSEQ multiplex PCR. Of 59,000 or so clones listed, around 80% are singletons. The sequenced sample was peripheral blood. Receptors originate from a man aged 55 to 70 with acute or convalescent COVID-19.

The gene calls are TRBV24-1 and TRBJ1-5; no clear D gene. Germline V lookup: CDR1 KGHDR, CDR2 SFDVKD. The V end lost 5 bases, the J end lost 0 bases, and 7 bases lay between the germline ends. The CDR3 spans 14 residues. CDR3 sequence reads: CATSGSYSNQPQHF. In nucleotides, the CDR3 is TGTGCCACCAGTGGGTCCTATAGCAATCAGCCCCAGCATTTT.

The chain is built from TRBV15 and TRBJ2-7; D is possibly TRBD2 (5 bases). The CDR3 covers 15 residues. The germline V and J ends were trimmed by 0 bases and 1 base, with 10 bases remaining between them. CDR1 is LNHNV and CDR2 is YYDKDF in the germline V gene (reference sequence). The CDR3 here is CATSREGLSSYEQYF. The CDR3 coding sequence is TGTGCCACCAGCAGAGAAGGACTCAGTTCCTACGAGCAGTACTTC. The full variable domain, its missing parts supplied by reference TRBV15 and TRBJ2-7, is DAMVIQNPRYQVTQFGKPVTLSCSQTLNHNVMYWYQQKSSQAPKLLFHYYDKDFNNEADTPDNFQSRRPNTSFCFLDIRSPGLGDTAMYLCATSREGLSSYEQYFGPGTRLTVT.

The chain couples TRBV28 to TRBJ1-2; D is perhaps TRBD1 (6 bases). CDR1 and CDR2 (germline): MDHEN, SYDVKM. The CDR3 is 18 residues long. Trimming removed 6 bases from V and 0 bases from J, with 23 bases in between. CDR3 amino acids: CASSPRFGGRDSNYGYTF. As DNA, the CDR3 is TGTGCCAGCAGCCCCCGCTTCGGGGGGCGCGATTCTAACTATGGCTACACCTTC.

The rearrangement joins TRBV3-1 (or the pseudogene TRBV3-2) to TRBJ1-4; D gene uncertain. Germline CDR1 and CDR2: LGHDT and YNNKEL (reference sequence). V gave up 2 bases and J gave up 0 bases, with 13 bases separating them. There are 17 residues in the CDR3. CDR3 DNA sequence: TGTGCCAGCAGCCAACGAACCCTTTGGCCAACTAATGAAAAACTGTTTTTT. Its protein product is CASSQRTLWPTNEKLFF.

This chain links TRBV18 with TRBJ1-1; no reliable D call. The CDR3 is 13 residues long. Germline CDR1 is KGHSH and CDR2 is LQKENI. Deletions cut 3 bases from V and 0 bases from J, with 5 bases between. In DNA form, the CDR3 reads TGTGCCAGCTCACCGCCAGTGAACACTGAAGCTTTCTTT. This encodes CASSPPVNTEAFF.

The J gene is TRBJ2-1, the V gene TRBV19; D not certain. The ends were cut back, 5 bases at V and 2 bases at J, with 10 bases in the middle. CDR1 is LNHDA and CDR2 is SQIVND in the germline V gene (reference sequence). The CDR3 is made up of 14 amino acids. CDR3 residues: CASSWAATYNEQFF. The CDR3 coding sequence is TGTGCCAGTAGTTGGGCAGCAACCTACAATGAGCAGTTCTTC. Complete variable domain (other parts from reference TRBV19 and TRBJ2-1): DGGITQSPKYLFRKEGQNVTLSCEQNLNHDAMYWYRQDPGQGLRLIYYSQIVNDFQKGDIAEGYSVSREKKESFPLTVTSAQKNPTAFYLCASSWAATYNEQFFGPGTRLTVL.

Worth noting for this clone: At one end, the junction sequence differs from germline, possibly due to a read error. This chain connects TRBV28 to TRBJ2-7, with TRBD2 as a possible D gene (6 bases). The CDR3 spans 13 residues. Germline V gives CDR1 MDHEN, CDR2 SYDVKM. CDR3: CASKGGGPYEQYF. In nucleotides, the CDR3 is TGTGCTAGCAAGGGAGGAGGGCCCTACGAGCAGTACTTC.

V usage is TRBV7-8 and J usage is TRBJ2-1, with TRBD2 matching 7 bases. V lost 7 bases and J lost 8; bases outside the gene matches: 11. This CDR3 has 14 amino acids. CDR1 and CDR2 from the germline V gene are SGHVS and FQNEAQ. The CDR3 DNA is TGTGCCAGCACCTCCCTAGGGGAGGGAGATGAGCAGTTCTTC. Its translation is CASTSLGEGDEQFF. The full variable domain, its missing parts supplied by reference TRBV7-8 and TRBJ2-1, is GAGVSQSPRYKVAKRGQDVALRCDPISGHVSLFWYQQALGQGPEFLTYFQNEAQLDKSGLPSDRFFAERPEGSVSTLKIQRTQQEDSAVYLCASTSLGEGDEQFFGPGTRLTVL.

This chain uses TRBV27 with TRBJ2-7, with 10 positions matching TRBD1. J lost 6 bases, V lost 6 bases, and 14 bases had no gene match. This CDR3 comprises 16 residues. Germline V lookup: CDR1 MNHEY, CDR2 SMNVEV (reference sequence). CDR3 DNA sequence: TGTGCCAGCAGGACCCTCCTGACAGGGGGCGGAAGCGAGCAGTACTTC. Amino acids: CASRTLLTGGGSEQYF.

This chain links TRBV29-1 with TRBJ2-1; tentative D call: TRBD2 (6 bases). Germline CDR1 reads SQVTM; CDR2 reads ANQGSEA. Trimming removed 0 bases from V and 8 bases from J, with 14 bases in between. The CDR3 is made up of 14 amino acids. The CDR3 region has the DNA TGCAGCGTTGAAGATAGAGGGAGGATGGATGAGCAGTTCTTC. It is translated as CSVEDRGRMDEQFF.

This clone was picked up a small number of times. The chain has TRBV9 and TRBJ1-3; no definite D call. The germline V and J ends were trimmed by 4 bases and 0 bases, with 14 bases remaining between them. Germline lookup yields CDR1 SGDLS and CDR2 YYNGEE. This CDR3 contains 16 residues. CDR3 residues: CASSPRFRSSGNTIYF. The CDR3 DNA is TGTGCCAGCAGCCCACGTTTTCGGAGCTCTGGAAACACCATATATTTT.

CDR3 DNA: TGTGCCAGCTCACCGAGGGAGGCAGGGGGTAGCACTGAAGCTTTCTTT. Its protein product is CASSPREAGGSTEAFF. The V gene is TRBV18, the J gene TRBJ1-1, with 7 bases fitting TRBD1. Germline CDR1 and CDR2: KGHSH and LQKENI. V trimming: 3 bases; J trimming: 4 bases; junction bases outside the gene matches: 11. The CDR3 length is 16 residues.

This clone has just a few counts. The chain uses TRBV5-6 and TRBJ2-5; 12 nucleotides line up with TRBD2. This CDR3 contains 15 residues. V lost 0 bases and J lost 5; bases outside the gene matches: 2. Germline loops: CDR1 SGHDT, CDR2 YYEEEE. The CDR3, as DNA: TGTGCCAGCAGCTTGGGACTAGCGGGAGATGAGACCCAGTACTTC. This gives the protein CASSLGLAGDETQYF.

The table lists this clone with a count of one. V and J are TRBV6-2 or TRBV6-3 and TRBJ2-3; a possible D gene is TRBD1 (6 bases). The V gene's germline CDR1 is MNHEY and CDR2 SVGEGT. The length of the CDR3 is 15 residues. Trimming stripped 6 bases from V and 1 base from J, with 14 bases between. The CDR3 spells CASSPQGSGTDTQYF. The CDR3, as DNA: TGTGCCAGCAGCCCACAGGGATCGGGCACAGATACGCAGTATTTT.